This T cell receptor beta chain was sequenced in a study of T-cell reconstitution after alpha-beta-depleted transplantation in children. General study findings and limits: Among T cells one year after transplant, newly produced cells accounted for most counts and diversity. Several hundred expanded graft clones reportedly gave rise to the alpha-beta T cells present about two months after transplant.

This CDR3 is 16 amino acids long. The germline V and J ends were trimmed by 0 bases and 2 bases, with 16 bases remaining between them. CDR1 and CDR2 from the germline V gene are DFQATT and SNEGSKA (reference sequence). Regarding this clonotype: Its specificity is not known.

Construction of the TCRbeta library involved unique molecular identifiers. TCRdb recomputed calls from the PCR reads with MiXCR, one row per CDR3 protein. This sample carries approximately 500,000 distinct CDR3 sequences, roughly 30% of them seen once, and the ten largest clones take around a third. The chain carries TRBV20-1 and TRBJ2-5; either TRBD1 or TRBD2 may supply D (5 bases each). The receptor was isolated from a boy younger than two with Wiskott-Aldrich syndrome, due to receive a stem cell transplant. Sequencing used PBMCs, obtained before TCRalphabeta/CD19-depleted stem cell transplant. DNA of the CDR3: TGCAGTGCTAGAGAGTTATGGGGGAGCCGGCAAGAGACCCAGTACTTC. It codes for CSARELWGSRQETQYF.